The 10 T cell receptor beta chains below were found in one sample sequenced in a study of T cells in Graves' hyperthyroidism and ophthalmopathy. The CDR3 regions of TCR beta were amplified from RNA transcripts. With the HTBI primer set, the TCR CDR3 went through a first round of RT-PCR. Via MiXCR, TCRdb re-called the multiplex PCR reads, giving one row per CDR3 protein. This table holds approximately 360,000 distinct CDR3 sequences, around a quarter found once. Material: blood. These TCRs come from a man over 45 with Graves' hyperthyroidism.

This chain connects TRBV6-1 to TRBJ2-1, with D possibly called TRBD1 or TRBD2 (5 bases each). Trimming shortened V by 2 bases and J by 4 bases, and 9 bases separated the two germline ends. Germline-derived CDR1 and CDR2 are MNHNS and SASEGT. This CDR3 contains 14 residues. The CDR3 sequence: CASSETGGYNEQFF. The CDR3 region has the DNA TGTGCCAGCAGTGAAACTGGGGGTTACAATGAGCAGTTCTTC.

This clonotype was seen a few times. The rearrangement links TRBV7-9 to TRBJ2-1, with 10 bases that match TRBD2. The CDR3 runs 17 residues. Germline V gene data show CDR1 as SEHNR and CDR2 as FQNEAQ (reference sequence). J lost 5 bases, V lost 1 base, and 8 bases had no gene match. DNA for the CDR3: TGTGCCAGCAGCTTAGATCGACTAGCGGGCGCTAACAATGAGCAGTTCTTC. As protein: CASSLDRLAGANNEQFF.

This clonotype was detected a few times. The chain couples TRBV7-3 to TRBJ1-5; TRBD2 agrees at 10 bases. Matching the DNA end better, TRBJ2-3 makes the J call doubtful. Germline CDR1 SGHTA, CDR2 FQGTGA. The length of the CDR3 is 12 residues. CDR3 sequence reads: CASSVSGRPQYF. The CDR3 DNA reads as TGTGCCAGCAGCGTTAGCGGGAGGCCCCAGTATTTT.

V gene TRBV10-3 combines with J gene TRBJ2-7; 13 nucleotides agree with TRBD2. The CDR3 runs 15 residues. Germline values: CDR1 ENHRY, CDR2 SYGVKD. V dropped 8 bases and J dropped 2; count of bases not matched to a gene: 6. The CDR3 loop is CAIRETSGRAYEQYF. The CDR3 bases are TGTGCCATCCGGGAAACTAGCGGGAGGGCCTACGAGCAGTACTTC.

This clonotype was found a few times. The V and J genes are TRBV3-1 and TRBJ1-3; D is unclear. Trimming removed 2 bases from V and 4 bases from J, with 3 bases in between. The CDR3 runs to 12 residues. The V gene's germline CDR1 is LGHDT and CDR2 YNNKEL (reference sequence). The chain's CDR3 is CASSQLGNTIYF. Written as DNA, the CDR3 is TGTGCCAGCAGCCAATTAGGAAACACCATATATTTT. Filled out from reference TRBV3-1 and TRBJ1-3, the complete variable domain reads DTAVSQTPKYLVTQMGNDKSIKCEQNLGHDTMYWYKQDSKKFLKIMFSYNNKELIINETVPNRFSPKSPDKAHLNLHINSLELGDSAVYFCASSQLGNTIYFGEGSWLTVV.

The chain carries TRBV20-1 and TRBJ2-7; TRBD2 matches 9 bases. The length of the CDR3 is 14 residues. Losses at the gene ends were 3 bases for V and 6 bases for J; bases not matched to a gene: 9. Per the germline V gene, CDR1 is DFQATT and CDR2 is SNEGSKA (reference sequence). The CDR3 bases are TGCAGTGCTAGCGGCCTAGCGGGGATGCCCGAGCAGTACTTC. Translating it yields CSASGLAGMPEQYF.

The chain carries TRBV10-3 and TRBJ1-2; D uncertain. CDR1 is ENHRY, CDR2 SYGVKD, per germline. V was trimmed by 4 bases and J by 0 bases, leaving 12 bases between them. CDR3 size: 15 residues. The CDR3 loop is CAISVETGANYGYTF. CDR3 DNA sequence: TGTGCCATCAGTGTTGAGACTGGAGCTAACTATGGCTACACCTTC.

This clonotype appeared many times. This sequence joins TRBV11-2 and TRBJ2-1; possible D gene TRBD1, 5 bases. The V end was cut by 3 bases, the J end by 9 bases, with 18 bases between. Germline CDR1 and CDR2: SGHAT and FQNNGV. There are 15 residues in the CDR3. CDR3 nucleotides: TGTGCCAGCAGCTTGGCTGGGGCAGGGTCCGGTGAGCAGTTCTTC. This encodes CASSLAGAGSGEQFF.

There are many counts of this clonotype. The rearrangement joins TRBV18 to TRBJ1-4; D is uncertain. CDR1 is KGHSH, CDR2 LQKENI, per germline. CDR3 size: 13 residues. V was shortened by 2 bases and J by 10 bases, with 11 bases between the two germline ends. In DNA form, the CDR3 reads TGTGCCAGCTCACCATTAGGAGTTGGAAAACTGTTTTTT. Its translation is CASSPLGVGKLFF.

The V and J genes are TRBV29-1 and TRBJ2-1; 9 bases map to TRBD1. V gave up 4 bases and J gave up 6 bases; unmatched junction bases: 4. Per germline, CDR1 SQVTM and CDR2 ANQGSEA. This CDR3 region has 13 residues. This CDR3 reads CSVVGTGINEQFF. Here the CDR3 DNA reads TGCAGCGTTGTAGGGACAGGGATCAATGAGCAGTTCTTC.